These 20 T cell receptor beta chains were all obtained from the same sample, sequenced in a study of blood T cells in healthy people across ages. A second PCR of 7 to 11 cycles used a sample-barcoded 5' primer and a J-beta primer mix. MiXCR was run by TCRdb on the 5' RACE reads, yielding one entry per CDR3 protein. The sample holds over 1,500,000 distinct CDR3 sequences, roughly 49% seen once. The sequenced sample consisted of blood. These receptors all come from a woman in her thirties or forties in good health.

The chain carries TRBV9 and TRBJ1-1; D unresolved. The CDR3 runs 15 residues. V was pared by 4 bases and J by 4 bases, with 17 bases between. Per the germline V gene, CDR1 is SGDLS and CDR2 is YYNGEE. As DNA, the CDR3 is TGTGCCAGCAGCCAGGTGGCGGGAACCTCCACTGAAGCTTTCTTT. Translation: CASSQVAGTSTEAFF.

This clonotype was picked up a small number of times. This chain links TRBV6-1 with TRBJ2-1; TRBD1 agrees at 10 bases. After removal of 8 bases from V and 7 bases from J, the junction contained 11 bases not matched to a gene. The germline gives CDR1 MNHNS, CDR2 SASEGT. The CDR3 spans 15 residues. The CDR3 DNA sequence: TGTGCCAGCTGCCAGGACAGGGGGGTATTAAATGAGCAGTTCTTC. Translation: CASCQDRGVLNEQFF.

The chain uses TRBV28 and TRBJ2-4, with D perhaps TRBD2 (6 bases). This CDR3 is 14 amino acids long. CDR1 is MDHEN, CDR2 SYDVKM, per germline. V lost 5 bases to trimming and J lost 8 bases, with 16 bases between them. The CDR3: CASSPSTGGYIQYF. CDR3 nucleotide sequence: TGTGCCAGCAGTCCTTCGACCGGGGGTTACATTCAGTACTTC.

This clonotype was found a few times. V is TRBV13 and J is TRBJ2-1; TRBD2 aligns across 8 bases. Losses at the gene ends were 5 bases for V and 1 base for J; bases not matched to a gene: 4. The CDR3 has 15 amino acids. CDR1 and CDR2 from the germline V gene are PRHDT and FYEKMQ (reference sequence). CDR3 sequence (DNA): TGTGCCAGCAGCCCCGGGACTAGATCCTACAATGAGCAGTTCTTC. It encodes CASSPGTRSYNEQFF. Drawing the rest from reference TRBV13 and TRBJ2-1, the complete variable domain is AAGVIQSPRHLIKEKRETATLKCYPIPRHDTVYWYQQGPGQDPQFLISFYEKMQSDKGSIPDRFSAQQFSDYHSELNMSSLELGDSALYFCASSPGTRSYNEQFFGPGTRLTVL.

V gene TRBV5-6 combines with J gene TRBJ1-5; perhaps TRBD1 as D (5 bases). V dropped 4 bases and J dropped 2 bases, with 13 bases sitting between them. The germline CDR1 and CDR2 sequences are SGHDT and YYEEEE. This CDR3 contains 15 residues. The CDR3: CASSLGRLGNQPQHF. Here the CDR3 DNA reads TGTGCCAGCAGCCTGGGACGGTTGGGCAATCAGCCCCAGCATTTT. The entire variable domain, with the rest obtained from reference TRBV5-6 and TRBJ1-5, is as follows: DAGVTQSPTHLIKTRGQQVTLRCSPKSGHDTVSWYQQALGQGPQFIFQYYEEEERQRGNFPDRFSGHQFPNYSSELNVNALLLGDSALYLCASSLGRLGNQPQHFGDGTRLSIL.

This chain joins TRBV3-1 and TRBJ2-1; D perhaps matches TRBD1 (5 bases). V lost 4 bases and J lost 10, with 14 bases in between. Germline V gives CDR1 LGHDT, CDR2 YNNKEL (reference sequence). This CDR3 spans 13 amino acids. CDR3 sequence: CASSPRQPREQFF. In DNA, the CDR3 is TGTGCCAGCAGCCCGCGACAGCCTCGCGAGCAGTTCTTC.

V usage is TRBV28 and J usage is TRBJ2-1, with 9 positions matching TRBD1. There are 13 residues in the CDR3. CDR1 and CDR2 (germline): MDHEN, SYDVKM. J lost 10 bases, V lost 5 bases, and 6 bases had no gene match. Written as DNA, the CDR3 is TGTGCCAGCAGTATCACCGGGACAGGGGAGCAGTTCTTC. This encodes CASSITGTGEQFF.

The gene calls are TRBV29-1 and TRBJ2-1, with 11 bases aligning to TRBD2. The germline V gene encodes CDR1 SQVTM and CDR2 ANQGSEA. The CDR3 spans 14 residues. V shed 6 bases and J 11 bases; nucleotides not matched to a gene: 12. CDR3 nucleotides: TGCAGCGTATTAGCGGGGGGGCTAGTATCTAAGCAGTTCTTC. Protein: CSVLAGGLVSKQFF.

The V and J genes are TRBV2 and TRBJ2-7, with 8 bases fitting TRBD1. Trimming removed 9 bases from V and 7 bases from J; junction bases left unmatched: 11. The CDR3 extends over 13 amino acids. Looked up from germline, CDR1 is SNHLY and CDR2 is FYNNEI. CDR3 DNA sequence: TGTGCCAGTGGACAGGGATCCTACAATGAGCAGTACTTC. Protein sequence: CASGQGSYNEQYF.

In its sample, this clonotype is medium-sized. The CDR3 DNA sequence: TGTGCCAGCAGTCCGGGGGACAGAGACACAGATACGCAGTATTTT. It codes for CASSPGDRDTDTQYF. This rearrangement joins TRBV28 to TRBJ2-3; weak D call: TRBD1 (7 bases). V was trimmed by 5 bases and J by 2 bases, leaving 14 bases between them. CDR1 and CDR2 (germline): MDHEN, SYDVKM. CDR3 length: 15 residues.

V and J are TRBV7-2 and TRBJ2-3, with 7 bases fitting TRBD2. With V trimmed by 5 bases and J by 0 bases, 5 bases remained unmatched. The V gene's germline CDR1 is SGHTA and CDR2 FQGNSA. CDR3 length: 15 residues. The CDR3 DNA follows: TGTGCCAGCAGCGGTAGCGGGCCTAGCACAGATACGCAGTATTTT. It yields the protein CASSGSGPSTDTQYF. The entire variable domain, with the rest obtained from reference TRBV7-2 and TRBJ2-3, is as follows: GAGVSQSPSNKVTEKGKDVELRCDPISGHTALYWYRQSLGQGLEFLIYFQGNSAPDKSGLPSDRFSAERTGGSVSTLTIQRTQQEDSAVYLCASSGSGPSTDTQYFGPGTRLTVL.

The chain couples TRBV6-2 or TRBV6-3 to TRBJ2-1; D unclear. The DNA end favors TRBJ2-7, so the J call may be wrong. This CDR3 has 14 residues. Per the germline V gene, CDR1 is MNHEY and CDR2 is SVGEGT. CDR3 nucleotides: TGTGCCAGCAGTTACTCGCTCTCAAACAATGAGCAGTACTTC. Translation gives CASSYSLSNNEQYF.

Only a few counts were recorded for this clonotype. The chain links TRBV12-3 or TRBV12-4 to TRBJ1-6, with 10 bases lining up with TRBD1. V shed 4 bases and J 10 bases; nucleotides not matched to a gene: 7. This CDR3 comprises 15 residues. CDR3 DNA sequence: TGTGCCAGCAGTTACGGACAGGGGGAGTCCTCACCCCTCCACTTT. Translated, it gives CASSYGQGESSPLHF.

The CDR3 DNA follows: TGTGCCAGCAGCTTAGAGATATGGACAGGGGGCTGGGAGACCCAGTACTTC. This encodes CASSLEIWTGGWETQYF. This sequence joins TRBV7-8 and TRBJ2-5; 11 nucleotides agree with TRBD1. The V gene end was trimmed by 1 base and the J gene end by 5 bases; junction bases not matched to a gene: 9. CDR1 SGHVS and CDR2 FQNEAQ come from the germline V gene. The CDR3 runs to 17 residues.

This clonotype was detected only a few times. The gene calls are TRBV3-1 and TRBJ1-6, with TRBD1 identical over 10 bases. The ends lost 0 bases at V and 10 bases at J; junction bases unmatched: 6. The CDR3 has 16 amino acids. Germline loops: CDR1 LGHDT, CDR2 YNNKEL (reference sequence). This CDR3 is CASSQEGTGVRSPLHF. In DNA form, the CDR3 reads TGTGCCAGCAGCCAAGAGGGGACAGGGGTTCGCTCACCCCTCCACTTT.

DNA of the CDR3: TGTGCCAGCAGTTTGCCTAGCGGGGGCCCTTTTCAGCAGTACTTC. Amino acid sequence: CASSLPSGGPFQQYF. The chain employs TRBV28 and TRBJ2-7; 10 bases agree with TRBD2. CDR3 length: 15 residues. V lost 3 bases and J lost 8; bases outside the gene matches: 10. Looked up from germline, CDR1 is MDHEN and CDR2 is SYDVKM.

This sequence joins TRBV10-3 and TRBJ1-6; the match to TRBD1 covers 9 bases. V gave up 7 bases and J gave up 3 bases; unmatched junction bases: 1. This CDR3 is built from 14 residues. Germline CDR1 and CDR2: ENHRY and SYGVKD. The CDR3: CAITTGGYNSPLHF. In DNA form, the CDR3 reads TGTGCCATCACGACAGGGGGCTATAATTCACCCCTCCACTTT.

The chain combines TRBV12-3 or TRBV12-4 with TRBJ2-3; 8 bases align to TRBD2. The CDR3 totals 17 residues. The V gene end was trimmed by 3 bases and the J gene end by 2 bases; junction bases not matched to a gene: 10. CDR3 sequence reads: CASSLTPQRGSTDTQYF. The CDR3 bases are TGTGCCAGCAGTTTGACCCCACAGCGGGGGTCCACAGATACGCAGTATTTT.

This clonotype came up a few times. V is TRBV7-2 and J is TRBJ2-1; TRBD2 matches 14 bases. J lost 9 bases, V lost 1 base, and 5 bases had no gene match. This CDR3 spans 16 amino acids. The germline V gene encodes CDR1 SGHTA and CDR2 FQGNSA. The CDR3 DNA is TGTGCCAGCAGCTTAGTCTCGACTAGCGGGGGGGGTGAGCAGTTCTTC. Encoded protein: CASSLVSTSGGGEQFF.

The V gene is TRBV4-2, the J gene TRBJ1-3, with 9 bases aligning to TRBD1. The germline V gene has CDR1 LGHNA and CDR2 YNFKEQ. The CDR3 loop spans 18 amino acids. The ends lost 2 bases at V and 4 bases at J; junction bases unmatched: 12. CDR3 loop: CASSQPSSGQGSGNTIYF. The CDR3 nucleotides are TGTGCCAGCAGCCAACCCTCTTCGGGACAGGGCTCAGGAAACACCATATATTTT.